The next 25 T cell receptor beta chains were all read from a single sample in a study of persistence of HIV-infected CD4 T cells. The antigens these receptors bind are not known. The stimulus was lysate of CMV-infected fibroblasts, 10 ug/mL. CD40L/CD69 double-negative CD45RO-high memory CD4+ T cells were collected. Sequencing used immunoSEQ version 4 in survey mode. TCRdb's copy holds only in-frame clones and misses some; the assay was immunoSEQ multiplex PCR. The profile covers fewer than 30,000 clones, with around 80% appearing a single time and roughly 4.5% taken by the ten largest. The sequencing here drew on CD4+ T cells sorted from PBMCs after 18-hour stimulation, taken from a patient who received antiretroviral therapy. The receptors were gathered from an adult man with HIV who was CMV-seropositive.

The sample holds one count of this clone. This rearrangement joins TRBV3-1 (or the pseudogene TRBV3-2) to TRBJ2-2, with D perhaps matching TRBD1 (5 bases). CDR1 is LGHDT, CDR2 YNNKEL, per germline (reference sequence). V was clipped by 0 bases and J by 0 bases, with 14 bases between them. CDR3 length equals 18 residues. DNA for the CDR3: TGTGCCAGCAGCCAAGATTGGTGGGGCGGAGCGAACACCGGGGAGCTGTTTTTT. Its protein product is CASSQDWWGGANTGELFF.

The V and J genes are TRBV28 and TRBJ2-3; 10 bases line up with TRBD1. This CDR3 is built from 14 residues. J was trimmed by 5 bases and V by 11 bases; bases with no gene match: 10. Per germline, CDR1 MDHEN and CDR2 SYDVKM. The CDR3 sequence is CAQRTGTGVDTQYF. CDR3 nucleotides: TGTGCCCAAAGAACCGGGACAGGGGTAGATACGCAGTATTTT.

The chain is built from TRBV29-1 and TRBJ2-7; no clear D gene. Trimming took 2 bases from V and 5 from J, leaving 19 bases between them. The CDR3 has 15 amino acids. Germline values: CDR1 SQVTM, CDR2 ANQGSEA. CDR3 sequence reads: CSVELGGFARDEQYF. In nucleotides, the CDR3 is TGCAGCGTTGAATTGGGTGGTTTTGCCCGCGACGAGCAGTACTTC.

This sequence joins TRBV14 and TRBJ2-2, with 7 bases fitting TRBD1. Trimming removed 2 bases from V and 8 bases from J; junction bases left unmatched: 8. Per germline, CDR1 SGHDN and CDR2 FVKESK. The CDR3 length is 15 residues. The CDR3 reads CASSQQGVLTGELFF. Here the CDR3 DNA reads TGTGCCAGCAGCCAACAGGGGGTTCTAACTGGGGAGCTGTTTTTT.

V and J are TRBV6-5 and TRBJ2-7; D remains ambiguous. Between the trimmed V and J ends, which lost 0 bases and 2 bases, there was a span of 11 bases. In germline, CDR1 is MNHEY, CDR2 SVGAGI. The CDR3 length is 15 residues. The CDR3 DNA follows: TGTGCCAGCAGTTACTCGAATATAGGCGCCTACGAGCAGTACTTC. It yields the protein CASSYSNIGAYEQYF.

This chain connects TRBV5-4 to TRBJ2-2; D perhaps matches TRBD1 (6 bases). Trimming took 6 bases from V and 4 from J, leaving 13 bases between them. Germline values: CDR1 SGHNT, CDR2 YYREEE (reference sequence). The CDR3 sequence is 14 residues long. The CDR3 region is CASNREGGTGELFF. The CDR3 bases are TGTGCCAGCAACAGGGAAGGGGGCACCGGGGAGCTGTTTTTT.

V gene TRBV15 combines with J gene TRBJ2-7; 11 nucleotides match TRBD1. Germline V gene sequence: CDR1 LNHNV, CDR2 YYDKDF (reference sequence). With 3 bases clipped from V and 4 bases from J, the junction kept 5 bases outside the gene matches. This CDR3 region has 15 residues. The CDR3 DNA reads as TGTGCCACCAGCAGGACCGGGACAGGGGGTTACGAGCAGTACTTC. Its protein is CATSRTGTGGYEQYF.

The gene calls are TRBV2 and TRBJ2-2; perhaps TRBD1 as D (5 bases). Germline V lookup: CDR1 SNHLY, CDR2 FYNNEI. The CDR3 is 14 residues long. V lost 8 bases and J lost 0, with 10 bases in between. The CDR3 protein is CASSRTSNTGELFF. In nucleotides, the CDR3 is TGTGCCAGCTCTCGGACATCGAACACCGGGGAGCTGTTTTTT.

This clone was counted only a few times. This chain uses TRBV2 with TRBJ2-5, with D possibly being TRBD2 (5 bases). Trimming cost V 4 bases and J 5 bases, with 8 bases left between them. Germline CDR1 reads SNHLY; CDR2 reads FYNNEI. The CDR3 is 12 amino acids. The CDR3: CASSVAWETQYF. For the CDR3, the DNA is TGTGCCAGCAGTGTAGCGTGGGAGACCCAGTACTTC.

The V call is TRBV24-1, the J call TRBJ2-7; D assignment may be TRBD1 or TRBD2 (6 bases each). The CDR3 length is 19 residues. Germline CDR1 KGHDR, CDR2 SFDVKD. Trimming pared 0 bases from V and 1 base from J, leaving 21 bases between. CDR3 amino acids: CATSDLGTGKGGRSYEQYF. The CDR3 nucleotides are TGTGCCACCAGTGATTTGGGTACAGGCAAGGGGGGAAGGTCCTACGAGCAGTACTTC.

The chain combines TRBV19 with TRBJ2-1, with 10 bases identical to TRBD1. J lost 7 bases, V lost 7 bases, and 4 bases had no gene match. The CDR3 runs to 13 residues. Germline assignment: CDR1 LNHDA and CDR2 SQIVND (reference sequence). In nucleotides, the CDR3 is TGTGCCAGTACGACGGACAGGGGGAATGAGCAGTTCTTC. As protein: CASTTDRGNEQFF.

The genes are TRBV4-1 and TRBJ1-5; D may be TRBD1 (5 bases). The CDR3 spans 17 residues. Trimming pared 0 bases from V and 3 bases from J, leaving 15 bases between. Per germline, CDR1 MGHRA and CDR2 YSYEKL. The CDR3 DNA sequence: TGCGCCAGCAGCCAAGAGGGAGGGGTCCTTATCAATCAGCCCCAGCATTTT. This codes for CASSQEGGVLINQPQHF.

This CDR3 reads CASSLRAFRDRGDNEQFF. CDR3 DNA sequence: TGTGCCAGCAGCTTAAGGGCCTTCAGAGACAGGGGGGACAATGAGCAGTTCTTC. This chain links TRBV13 with TRBJ2-1, with 9 bases fitting TRBD1. From germline, CDR1 is PRHDT and CDR2 FYEKMQ (reference sequence). The J segment lost 5 bases and the V segment lost 2 bases, leaving 13 bases of the junction unmatched. The CDR3 is 18 amino acids.

J is TRBJ1-5 and V is TRBV2, with D unclear. Per the germline V gene, CDR1 is SNHLY and CDR2 is FYNNEI. V lost 6 bases to trimming and J lost 0 bases, with 9 bases between them. This CDR3 comprises 14 residues. This CDR3 is CASSRLNSNQPQHF. In nucleotides, the CDR3 is TGTGCCAGCAGCCGACTGAATAGCAATCAGCCCCAGCATTTT.

The chain links TRBV7-9 to TRBJ2-7; D ambiguous. Germline CDR1 reads SEHNR; CDR2 reads FQNEAQ (reference sequence). The CDR3 consists of 11 residues. The V and J ends lost 1 base and 5 bases respectively, with 3 bases between them. The CDR3 loop is CASSLGNEQYF. The DNA for the CDR3 is TGTGCCAGCAGCTTAGGGAACGAGCAGTACTTC.

The chain combines TRBV6-5 with TRBJ2-2; D may be TRBD1 or TRBD2 (6 bases each). With 6 bases removed from V and 5 bases from J, the gap between germline ends came to 16 bases. This CDR3 spans 15 amino acids. The germline gives CDR1 MNHEY, CDR2 SVGAGI. The CDR3 coding sequence is TGTGCCAGCAGACGGGGGACAAAATGGACCGGGGAGCTGTTTTTT. Its translation: CASRRGTKWTGELFF.

The V gene is TRBV3-1 (or the pseudogene TRBV3-2), the J gene TRBJ2-3, with TRBD2 as a possible D gene (6 bases). V was pared by 8 bases and J by 6 bases, with 12 bases between. CDR3 length equals 12 residues. Germline values: CDR1 LGHDT, CDR2 YNNKEL (reference sequence). The CDR3 here is CASDSGGDTQYF. The CDR3 coding sequence is TGTGCCAGCGACTCCGGAGGGGATACGCAGTATTTT.

The chain couples TRBV12-3 or TRBV12-4 to TRBJ2-7, with D hard to call. Trimming cost V 0 bases and J 5 bases, with 5 bases left between them. This CDR3 has 12 residues. CDR3 in DNA: TGTGCCAGCAGTTTAGCTGGAAACGAGCAGTACTTC. Translation gives CASSLAGNEQYF.

The chain is built from TRBV10-3 and TRBJ2-3; a weak D match, TRBD1 (6 bases). V was pared by 3 bases and J by 0 bases, with 10 bases between. The germline CDR1 and CDR2 sequences are ENHRY and SYGVKD. CDR3 length: 15 amino acids. The CDR3 sequence is CAISDRGTSTDTQYF. The CDR3 nucleotides read TGTGCCATCAGTGACAGGGGAACTAGCACAGATACGCAGTATTTT.

The chain uses TRBV7-9 and TRBJ2-4; 11 positions agree with TRBD1. Germline V gene lookup returns CDR1 SEHNR and CDR2 FQNEAQ (reference sequence). The CDR3 loop spans 14 amino acids. Unmatched junction bases numbered 4, after V lost 5 bases and J lost 7 bases. The DNA of the CDR3 is TGTGCCAGCAGCCCAAGGGACAGGGGGAACATTCAGTACTTC. Protein product: CASSPRDRGNIQYF.

The CDR3 region has the DNA TGTGCCAGCAGTTACAGTATCGAAAGTCAGCCCCAGCATTTT. Encoded protein: CASSYSIESQPQHF. The rearrangement links TRBV6-5 to TRBJ1-5; D remains unclear. The CDR3 spans 14 residues. Per the germline V gene, CDR1 is MNHEY and CDR2 is SVGAGI. Trimming left V 2 bases short and J 6 bases short, with 11 bases between.

The V call is TRBV18, the J call TRBJ2-7; D is perhaps TRBD2 (6 bases). CDR3 length: 13 amino acids. The germline CDR1 and CDR2 sequences are KGHSH and LQKENI. Trimming took off 0 bases at V and 7 bases at J, with 10 bases between the two ends. The CDR3 DNA is TGTGCCAGCTCACCACCGACGGGGAGGGAGCAGTACTTC. This translates into CASSPPTGREQYF.

V gene TRBV3-1 (or the pseudogene TRBV3-2) combines with J gene TRBJ2-2; no clear D gene. The CDR3 covers 14 residues. Per the germline V gene, CDR1 is LGHDT and CDR2 is YNNKEL (reference sequence). The germline V and J ends were trimmed by 4 bases and 2 bases, with 8 bases remaining between them. CDR3 DNA sequence: TGTGCCAGCAGCCTCCTGGGAAACACCGGGGAGCTGTTTTTT. Translated, it gives CASSLLGNTGELFF.

In its sample, this clone was seen once. This chain connects TRBV18 to TRBJ2-3; the match to TRBD2 covers 11 bases. Germline CDR1 is KGHSH and CDR2 is LQKENI. CDR3 length: 16 amino acids. V lost 3 bases and J lost 4; bases outside the gene matches: 6. CDR3 sequence reads: CASSPKTSGGSDTQYF. The CDR3 DNA is TGTGCCAGCTCACCGAAAACTAGCGGGGGTTCAGATACGCAGTATTTT. The full variable domain, with the rest looked up from reference TRBV18 and TRBJ2-3, is NAGVMQNPRHLVRRRGQEARLRCSPMKGHSHVYWYRQLPEEGLKFMVYLQKENIIDESGMPKERFSAEFPKEGPSILRIQQVVRGDSAAYFCASSPKTSGGSDTQYFGPGTRLTVL.

This chain's CDR3 is CASSVSGEASPLHF. The CDR3 region has the DNA TGTGCCAGCAGCGTTTCCGGGGAAGCTTCACCCCTCCACTTT. The chain has TRBV9 and TRBJ1-6; D is unresolved. The germline V gene has CDR1 SGDLS and CDR2 YYNGEE. The CDR3 sequence is 14 residues long. V lost 2 bases and J 9 bases, leaving 12 bases between the germline ends.